A selection of T cell receptor beta chains follows, all from one sample in a study of Graves' ophthalmopathy and Graves' hyperthyroidism. TCRdb re-called the multiplex PCR reads through MiXCR, storing one row per CDR3 protein. The data contain almost 750,000 distinct CDR3 sequences, 40% of them singletons. Material: peripheral blood. The receptor source for this set is an adult man with Graves' ophthalmopathy. CDR3s include the opening cysteine and the closing phenylalanine or tryptophan. D genes are given only for firm matches. The size of a clone is reported for some rows only, either as once, few or many, or as a class for expanded clones.

size: -
V: TRBV25-1
J: TRBJ2-2
D: -
DNA: TGTGCCAGCAGCCCCAGAGGACAGTGGGCGAACACCGGGGAGCTGTTTTTT
CDR3: CASSPRGQWANTGELFF

size: many
V: TRBV19
J: TRBJ2-1
D: -
DNA: TGTGCCAGTAGTCCGTCCGACAGCAAGGTGCAGTTCTTC
CDR3: CASSPSDSKVQFF

size: -
V: TRBV7-2
J: TRBJ2-7
D: TRBD2
DNA: TGCGCCAGCAGCCCTCAGACTAGCGGGAGCTCCTACGAGCAGTACTTC
CDR3: CASSPQTSGSSYEQYF

size: -
V: TRBV7-2
J: TRBJ2-3
D: TRBD1
DNA: TGTGCCAGCAGCTTCCGGGACAGGGACACAGATACGCAGTATTTT
CDR3: CASSFRDRDTDTQYF

size: -
V: TRBV15
J: TRBJ2-5
D: -
DNA: TGTGCCACCAGCAGAGATCAGGGACAAGAGACCCAGTACTTC
CDR3: CATSRDQGQETQYF

size: many
V: TRBV5-5
J: TRBJ2-7
D: -
DNA: TGTGCCAGCAGCTTGGAGAGGGGAAGGGAGCAGTACTTC
CDR3: CASSLERGREQYF

size: -
V: TRBV2
J: TRBJ1-4
D: -
DNA: TGTGTCACGTTGGGTGAAAAACTGTATTTT
CDR3: CVTLGEKLYF

size: few
V: TRBV7-9
J: TRBJ2-7
D: TRBD2
DNA: TGTGCCAGCAGCTTTCTCCCTGCGGGAGAATCCTACGAGCAGTACTTC
CDR3: CASSFLPAGESYEQYF

size: -
V: TRBV7-9
J: TRBJ1-1
D: TRBD1
DNA: TGTGCCAGCAGCCTCTTCGGACAGGAGGGGGCGGGGGCTTTCTTT
CDR3: CASSLFGQEGAGAFF

size: many
V: TRBV29-1
J: TRBJ1-4
D: TRBD1
DNA: TGCAGCGTCGAAACGGGGACAGAAAATGAAAAACTGTTTTTT
CDR3: CSVETGTENEKLFF

size: -
V: TRBV29-1
J: TRBJ2-2
D: -
DNA: TGCAGCGTCCTCTTCTGGGGAAACACCGGGGAGCTGTTTTTT
CDR3: CSVLFWGNTGELFF

size: -
V: TRBV20-1
J: TRBJ1-2
D: TRBD1
DNA: TGCAGTGCCCCGGACAGGGACCACTATGGCTACACCTTC
CDR3: CSAPDRDHYGYTF

size: -
V: TRBV24-1
J: TRBJ1-5
D: TRBD1
DNA: TGTGCCACCAGTGACCCAGGGACAGGGGGCATAAATCAGCCCCAGCATTTT
CDR3: CATSDPGTGGINQPQHF

size: -
V: TRBV2
J: TRBJ1-1
D: -
DNA: TGTGCCAGCAGTTCGGGGGGGGTACTGAACACTGAAGCTTTCTTT
CDR3: CASSSGGVLNTEAFF

size: -
V: TRBV5-1
J: TRBJ1-2
D: -
DNA: TGCGCCAGCAGCTCGCTCGGGGGGAACTATGGCTACACCTTC
CDR3: CASSSLGGNYGYTF

size: -
V: TRBV7-2
J: TRBJ2-7
D: TRBD2
DNA: TGTGCCAGCAGCTTAGGGTTCCCTAGCGGGGGGGAGCAGTACTTC
CDR3: CASSLGFPSGGEQYF

size: few
V: TRBV5-1
J: TRBJ2-5
D: TRBD2
DNA: TGCGCCAGCAGCGCGGGACTAGCGGGAGGAAAGACCCAGTACTTC
CDR3: CASSAGLAGGKTQYF

size: -
V: TRBV2
J: TRBJ1-2
D: -
DNA: TGTGCCAGCAGTGTCCAGGGTGACTATGGCTACACCTTC
CDR3: CASSVQGDYGYTF

size: -
V: TRBV10-3
J: TRBJ2-2
D: -
DNA: TGTGCCATCAGTGGTAGCGGAGCCTTGAACACCGGGGAGCTGTTTTTT
CDR3: CAISGSGALNTGELFF

size: many
V: TRBV20-1
J: TRBJ1-5
D: -
DNA: TGCAGTGCTAGGTTGGCGGGCAATCAGCCCCAGCATTTT
CDR3: CSARLAGNQPQHF

size: -
V: TRBV25-1
J: TRBJ2-2
D: -
DNA: TGTGCCAGCTCGCGAAAGACACTCCACGCGAACACCGGGGAGCTGTTTTTT
CDR3: CASSRKTLHANTGELFF

size: -
V: TRBV6-5
J: TRBJ2-5
D: -
DNA: TGTGCCAGCAGTTACGCGAACGGCCAGGAAGAGACCCAGTACTTC
CDR3: CASSYANGQEETQYF

size: few
V: TRBV24-1
J: TRBJ2-5
D: TRBD1
DNA: TGTGCCACCAGTCCTAGGACAGGCACCCAAGAGACCCAGTACTTC
CDR3: CATSPRTGTQETQYF

size: few
V: TRBV6-5
J: TRBJ2-5
D: TRBD2
DNA: TGTGCCAGCAGTTACTCGTGGACTAGCGCTGAAGAGACCCAGTACTTC
CDR3: CASSYSWTSAEETQYF

size: many
V: TRBV2
J: TRBJ2-7
D: -
DNA: TGTGCCAGCCGAAATGCCTACGAGCAGTACTTC
CDR3: CASRNAYEQYF

size: many
V: TRBV29-1
J: TRBJ2-7
D: -
DNA: TGCAGCGTTGAATTGTCAGGGACCTACGAGCAGTACTTC
CDR3: CSVELSGTYEQYF

size: -
V: TRBV10-3
J: TRBJ2-2
D: -
DNA: TGTGCCATCAGTACCCAGGGTAGGACCGGGGAGCTGTTTTTT
CDR3: CAISTQGRTGELFF

size: many
V: TRBV7-2
J: TRBJ1-3
D: -
DNA: TGTGCCAGCAGCTTAGGACAGGGAAACACCATATATTTT
CDR3: CASSLGQGNTIYF

size: once
V: TRBV7-9
J: TRBJ1-3
D: -
DNA: TGTGCCAGCAGGCGGGAGGCGAACACCATATATTTT
CDR3: CASRREANTIYF

size: few
V: TRBV7-9
J: TRBJ1-1
D: -
DNA: TGTGCCTGGAGTGTTGGGGGTTTCATGAACACTGAAGCTTTCTTT
CDR3: CAWSVGGFMNTEAFF

size: -
V: TRBV19
J: TRBJ2-7
D: TRBD1
DNA: TGTGCCAACCGGGACAGCCCCTACGAGCAGTACTTC
CDR3: CANRDSPYEQYF

size: once
V: TRBV2
J: TRBJ2-5
D: -
DNA: TGTGCCAGCAGTTTAAACGTGGGAGGACAAGAGACCCAGTACTTC
CDR3: CASSLNVGGQETQYF

size: many
V: TRBV25-1
J: TRBJ2-7
D: -
DNA: TGTGCCAGCAGTGAATATGGGACCACTAAGGAGCAGTACTTC
CDR3: CASSEYGTTKEQYF

size: -
V: TRBV7-2
J: TRBJ2-5
D: TRBD2
DNA: TGTGCCAGCAGCCAAATAGCAGGAATAGCGGGAGGGCCCGGGGAGACCCAGTACTTC
CDR3: CASSQIAGIAGGPGETQYF

size: few
V: TRBV14
J: TRBJ1-2
D: -
DNA: TGTGCCAGCAGCCAAGAGACGGGATGGAGTGGCTACACCTTC
CDR3: CASSQETGWSGYTF

size: few
V: TRBV6-6
J: TRBJ1-2
D: -
DNA: TGTGCCAGCAGTTACATCTCGGGCCGGGCGAGCTACACCTTC
CDR3: CASSYISGRASYTF

size: many
V: TRBV24-1
J: TRBJ2-7
D: TRBD2
DNA: TGTGCCACCAGCCTGAGCGGGAGCGGATCCTACGAGCAGTACTTC
CDR3: CATSLSGSGSYEQYF

size: -
V: TRBV7-9
J: TRBJ1-1
D: -
DNA: TGTGCCAGCAGCTTAAAGGGCAGTTTGAACACTGAAGCTTTCTTT
CDR3: CASSLKGSLNTEAFF

size: -
V: TRBV19
J: TRBJ2-5
D: TRBD2
DNA: TGTGCCAGTAGTATGGGGATGGCGGGGGTACAAGAGACCCAGTACTTC
CDR3: CASSMGMAGVQETQYF

size: once
V: TRBV19
J: TRBJ2-1
D: -
DNA: TGTGCCAGTGGGGACCACAATGAGCAGTTCTTC
CDR3: CASGDHNEQFF

size: -
V: TRBV24-1
J: TRBJ1-1
D: TRBD1
DNA: TGTGCCACCAGTACCCCGGACAGGGCGTACACTGAAGCTTTCTTT
CDR3: CATSTPDRAYTEAFF

size: few
V: TRBV7-6
J: TRBJ2-7
D: -
DNA: TGTGCCAGCAGCCCCCAGGGGGGGACCTACGAGCAGTACTTC
CDR3: CASSPQGGTYEQYF

size: -
V: TRBV10-3
J: TRBJ2-6
D: -
DNA: TGTGCCATCAGCGTTGAACAGGGTGCGGGGGCCAACGTCCTGACTTTC
CDR3: CAISVEQGAGANVLTF

size: once
V: TRBV2
J: TRBJ1-2
D: -
DNA: TGTGCCAGCAGTGCGTGGACAGCTTATGGCTACACCTTC
CDR3: CASSAWTAYGYTF